The present entry profiles one T cell receptor (beta chain) with its context. The data were taken from a study of T cell responses to AZD1222 COVID-19 vaccine. The CDR3 runs 14 residues. Trimming took off 3 bases at V and 6 bases at J, with 13 bases between the two ends. Germline V gene sequence: CDR1 SGHKS, CDR2 YYEKEE (reference sequence). Clones were read by immunoSEQ multiplex PCR, and TCRdb kept only the in-frame ones, dropping some. The sample has 140,000 or so clones, about 91% seen once. This TCR came from an adult in good health. The rearrangement links TRBV5-5 to TRBJ1-5, with D uncertain. Sample: peripheral blood, taken on day 0 of AZD1222 vaccination. The CDR3 is CASSWLGSSQPQHF. The CDR3 DNA follows: TGTGCCAGCAGCTGGCTGGGATCTTCTCAGCCCCAGCATTTT.